The following is a T cell receptor beta chain sequence with its context. This entry belongs to a study of blood T cell repertoires in COVID-19. Overall study context: Some COVID-19 samples were acute and others convalescent; all came from the United States, Italy and Spain. T cells, B-cell-depleted T cells, or PBMCs supplied cDNA or gDNA.

Per the study methods: Counts of nucleated cells, estimated from reference gene primer amplification, were obtained. Sequenced by immunoSEQ multiplex PCR; TCRdb stores in-frame clones only, minus some. That table gives V, J and clone size, and the DNA gave D and trimming. Seen here are over 45,000 clones, 65% to 90% observed once, and the top ten hold roughly 7.3%. V lost 4 bases to trimming and J lost 0 bases, with 12 bases between them. The CDR3 loop spans 15 amino acids. Germline loops: CDR1 SGDLS, CDR2 YYNGEE. The gene calls are TRBV9 and TRBJ2-3; possibly TRBD2 for D (7 bases). This receptor was identified in a man aged 40-55 years with acute or convalescent COVID-19. Sequencing input: peripheral blood. The CDR3 sequence: CASSPRGASTDTQYF. The CDR3 coding sequence is TGTGCCAGCAGCCCCCGGGGGGCTAGCACAGATACGCAGTATTTT. Drawing the rest from reference TRBV9 and TRBJ2-3, the complete variable domain is DSGVTQTPKHLITATGQRVTLRCSPRSGDLSVYWYQQSLDQGLQFLIQYYNGEERAKGNILERFSAQQFPDLHSELNLSSLELGDSALYFCASSPRGASTDTQYFGPGTRLTVL.